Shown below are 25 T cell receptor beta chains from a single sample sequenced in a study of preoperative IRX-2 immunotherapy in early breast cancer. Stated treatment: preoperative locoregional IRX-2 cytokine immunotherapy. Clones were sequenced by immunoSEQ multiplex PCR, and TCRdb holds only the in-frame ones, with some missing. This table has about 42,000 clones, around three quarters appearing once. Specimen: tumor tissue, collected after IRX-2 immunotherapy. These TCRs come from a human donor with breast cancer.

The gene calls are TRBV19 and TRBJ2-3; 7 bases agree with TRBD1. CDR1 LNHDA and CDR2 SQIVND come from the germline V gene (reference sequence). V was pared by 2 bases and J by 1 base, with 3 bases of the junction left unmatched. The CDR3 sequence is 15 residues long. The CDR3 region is CASSIRGGRTDTQYF. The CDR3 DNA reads TGTGCCAGTAGTATAAGAGGGGGCCGCACAGATACGCAGTATTTT.

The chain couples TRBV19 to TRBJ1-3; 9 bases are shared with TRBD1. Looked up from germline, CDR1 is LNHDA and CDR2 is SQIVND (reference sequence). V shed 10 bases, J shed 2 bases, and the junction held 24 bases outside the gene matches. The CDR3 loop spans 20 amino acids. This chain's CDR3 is CATVAGQGRSLRGPGNTIYF. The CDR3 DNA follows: TGTGCCACCGTGGCGGGACAGGGACGGAGTCTTCGTGGCCCTGGAAACACCATATATTTT.

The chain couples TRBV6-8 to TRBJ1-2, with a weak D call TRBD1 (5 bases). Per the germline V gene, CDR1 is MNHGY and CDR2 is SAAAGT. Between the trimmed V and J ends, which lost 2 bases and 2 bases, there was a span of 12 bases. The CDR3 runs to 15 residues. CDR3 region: CASSYNRKENYGYTF. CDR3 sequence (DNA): TGTGCCAGCAGTTACAACAGGAAGGAAAACTATGGCTACACCTTC.

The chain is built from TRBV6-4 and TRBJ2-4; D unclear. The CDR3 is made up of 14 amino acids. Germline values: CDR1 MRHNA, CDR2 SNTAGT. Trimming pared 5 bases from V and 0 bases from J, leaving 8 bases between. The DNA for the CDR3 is TGTGCCAGCAGTTTCGGGCTAGCCAAAAACATTCAGTACTTC. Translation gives CASSFGLAKNIQYF.

The CDR3 region is CASSLPPLLLAGGETQYF. DNA of the CDR3: TGCGCCAGCAGCCTACCCCCTCTTTTACTAGCGGGAGGAGAGACCCAGTACTTC. This sequence joins TRBV5-1 and TRBJ2-5; 12 bases are a match to TRBD2. The CDR3 covers 18 residues. Looked up from germline, CDR1 is SGHRS and CDR2 is YFSETQ. J lost 4 bases, V lost 4 bases, and 14 bases had no gene match.

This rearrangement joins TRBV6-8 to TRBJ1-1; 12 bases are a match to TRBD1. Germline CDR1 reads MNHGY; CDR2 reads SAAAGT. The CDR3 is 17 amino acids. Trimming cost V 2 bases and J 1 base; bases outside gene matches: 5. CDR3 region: CASSYGTGGARNTEAFF. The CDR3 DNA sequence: TGTGCCAGCAGTTACGGGACAGGGGGCGCGCGGAACACTGAAGCTTTCTTT.

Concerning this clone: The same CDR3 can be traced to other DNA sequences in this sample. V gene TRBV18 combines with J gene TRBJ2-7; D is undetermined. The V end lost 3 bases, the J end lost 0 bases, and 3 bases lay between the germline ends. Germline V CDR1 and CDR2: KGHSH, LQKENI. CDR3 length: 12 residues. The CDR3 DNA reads TGTGCCAGCTCACCGGGCTCCTACGAGCAGTACTTC. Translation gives CASSPGSYEQYF.

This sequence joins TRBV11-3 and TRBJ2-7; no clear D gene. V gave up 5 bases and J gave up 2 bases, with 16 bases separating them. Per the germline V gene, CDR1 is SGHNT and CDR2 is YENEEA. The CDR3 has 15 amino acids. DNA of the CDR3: TGTGCCAGCAGCCCCTTTGACACTATCGCCTACGAGCAGTACTTC. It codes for CASSPFDTIAYEQYF.

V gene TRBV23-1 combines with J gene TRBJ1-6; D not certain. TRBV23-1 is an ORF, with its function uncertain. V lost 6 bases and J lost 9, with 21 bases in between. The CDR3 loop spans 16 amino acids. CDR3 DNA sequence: TGCGCCAGCAGCCAAGATCGAGAGGGCAAGGGTTCACCCCTCCACTTT. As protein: CASSQDREGKGSPLHF.

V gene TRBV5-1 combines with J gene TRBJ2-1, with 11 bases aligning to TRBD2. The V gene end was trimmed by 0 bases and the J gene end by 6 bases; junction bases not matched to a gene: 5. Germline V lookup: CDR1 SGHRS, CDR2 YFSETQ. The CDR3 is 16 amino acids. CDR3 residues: CASSLGSGGASNEQFF. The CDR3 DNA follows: TGCGCCAGCAGCTTGGGTAGCGGGGGGGCCTCCAATGAGCAGTTCTTC.

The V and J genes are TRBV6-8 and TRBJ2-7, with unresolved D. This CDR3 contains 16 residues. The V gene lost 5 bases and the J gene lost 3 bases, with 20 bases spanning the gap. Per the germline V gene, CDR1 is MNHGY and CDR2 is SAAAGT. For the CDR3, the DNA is TGTGCCAGCAGTGACCCCCGAGTCCTAACCAACTACGAGCAGTACTTC. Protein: CASSDPRVLTNYEQYF.

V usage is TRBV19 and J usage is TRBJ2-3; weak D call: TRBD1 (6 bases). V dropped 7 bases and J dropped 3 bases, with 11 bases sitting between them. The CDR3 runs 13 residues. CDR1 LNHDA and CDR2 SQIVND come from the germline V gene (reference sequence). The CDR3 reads CASKGQGTDTQYF. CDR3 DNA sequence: TGTGCCAGTAAAGGCCAGGGGACAGATACGCAGTATTTT.

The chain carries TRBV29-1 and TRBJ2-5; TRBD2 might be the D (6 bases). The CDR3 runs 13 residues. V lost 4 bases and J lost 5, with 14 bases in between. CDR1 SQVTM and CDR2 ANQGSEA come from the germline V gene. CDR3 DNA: TGCAGCGTTGTGGTCGGGGGTAGGGAGACCCAGTACTTC. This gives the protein CSVVVGGRETQYF.

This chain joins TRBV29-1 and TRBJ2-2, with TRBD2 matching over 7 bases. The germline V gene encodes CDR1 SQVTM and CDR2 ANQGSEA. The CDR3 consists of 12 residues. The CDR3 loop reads CTVREGHGELFF. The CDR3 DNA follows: TGCACCGTGAGGGAGGGCCACGGGGAGCTGTTTTTT.

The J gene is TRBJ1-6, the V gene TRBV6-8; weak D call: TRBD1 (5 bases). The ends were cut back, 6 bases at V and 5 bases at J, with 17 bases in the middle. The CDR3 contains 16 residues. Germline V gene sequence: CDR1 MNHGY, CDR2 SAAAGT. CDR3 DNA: TGTGCCAGCAGCGGACTAGGGACGGCTAATAATTCACCCCTCCACTTT. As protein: CASSGLGTANNSPLHF.

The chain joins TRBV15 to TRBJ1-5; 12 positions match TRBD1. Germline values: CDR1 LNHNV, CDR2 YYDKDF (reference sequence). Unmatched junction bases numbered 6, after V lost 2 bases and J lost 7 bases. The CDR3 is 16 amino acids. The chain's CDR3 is CATSRKGQGAGQPQHF. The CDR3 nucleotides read TGTGCCACCAGCAGAAAGGGACAGGGGGCAGGGCAGCCCCAGCATTTT.

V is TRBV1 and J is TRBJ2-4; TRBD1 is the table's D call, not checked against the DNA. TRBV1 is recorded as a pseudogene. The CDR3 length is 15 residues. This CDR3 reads CASSPGGFGKNIQYF. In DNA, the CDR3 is TGCGCCAGCAGCCCAGGGGGCTTCGGCAAAAACATTCAGTACTTC.

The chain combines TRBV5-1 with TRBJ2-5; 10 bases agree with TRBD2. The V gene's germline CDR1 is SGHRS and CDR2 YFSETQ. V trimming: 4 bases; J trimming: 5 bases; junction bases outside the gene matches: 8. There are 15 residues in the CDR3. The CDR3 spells CASSGSGGARETQYF. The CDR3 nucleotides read TGCGCCAGCAGCGGCAGCGGGGGGGCCCGGGAGACCCAGTACTTC.

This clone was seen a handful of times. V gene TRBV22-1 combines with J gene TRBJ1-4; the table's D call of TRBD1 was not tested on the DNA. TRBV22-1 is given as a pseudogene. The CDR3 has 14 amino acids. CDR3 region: CASSLSAGLKELFF. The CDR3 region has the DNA TGTGCCAGCAGTTTGTCGGCAGGCCTCAAGGAACTGTTTTTT.

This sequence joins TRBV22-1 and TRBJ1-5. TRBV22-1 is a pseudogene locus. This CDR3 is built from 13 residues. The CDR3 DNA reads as TGTGCCAGCAGTGCCCGAGAAAATCAGCCCCAGCATTTT. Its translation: CASSARENQPQHF.

CDR3 bases: TGTGCCAGCTCTTCCTTTAGCATACGGGCAGATACGCAGTATTTT. This sequence encodes CASSSFSIRADTQYF. The chain joins TRBV18 to TRBJ2-3; D not resolved. Germline V gene data show CDR1 as KGHSH and CDR2 as LQKENI. Trimming pared 6 bases from V and 4 bases from J, leaving 17 bases between. This CDR3 contains 15 residues.

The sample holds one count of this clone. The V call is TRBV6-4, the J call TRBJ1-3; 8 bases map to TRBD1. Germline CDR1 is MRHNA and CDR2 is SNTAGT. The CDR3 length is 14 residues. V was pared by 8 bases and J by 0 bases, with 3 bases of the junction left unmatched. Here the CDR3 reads CASRDRSSGNTIYF. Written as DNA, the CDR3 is TGTGCCAGCCGGGACAGGAGCTCTGGAAACACCATATATTTT.

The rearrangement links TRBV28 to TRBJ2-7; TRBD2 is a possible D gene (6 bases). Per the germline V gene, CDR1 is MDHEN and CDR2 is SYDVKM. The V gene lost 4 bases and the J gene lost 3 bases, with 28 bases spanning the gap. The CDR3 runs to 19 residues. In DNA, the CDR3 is TGTGCCAGCAGTTCCTATACGGGGACCCCCGGGAGTAGGGTCTACGAGCAGTACTTC. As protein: CASSSYTGTPGSRVYEQYF.

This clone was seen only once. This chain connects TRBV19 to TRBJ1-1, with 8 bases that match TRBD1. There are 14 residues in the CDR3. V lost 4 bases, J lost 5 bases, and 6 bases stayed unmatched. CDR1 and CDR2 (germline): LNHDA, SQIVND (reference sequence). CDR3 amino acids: CASSRQGRGTEAFF. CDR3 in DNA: TGTGCCAGTAGTAGACAGGGGAGGGGAACTGAAGCTTTCTTT.

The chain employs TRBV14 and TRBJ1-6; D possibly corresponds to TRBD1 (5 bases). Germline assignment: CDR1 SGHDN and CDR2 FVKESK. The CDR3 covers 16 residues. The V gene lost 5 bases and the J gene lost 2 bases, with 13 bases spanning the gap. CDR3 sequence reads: CASSSRQTAYNSPLHF. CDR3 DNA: TGTGCCAGCAGCTCCCGACAGACAGCCTATAATTCACCCCTCCACTTT. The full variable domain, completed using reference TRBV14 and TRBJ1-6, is EAGVTQFPSHSVIEKGQTVTLRCDPISGHDNLYWYRRVMGKEIKFLLHFVKESKQDESGMPNNRFLAERTGGTYSTLKVQPAELEDSGVYFCASSSRQTAYNSPLHFGNGTRLTVT.